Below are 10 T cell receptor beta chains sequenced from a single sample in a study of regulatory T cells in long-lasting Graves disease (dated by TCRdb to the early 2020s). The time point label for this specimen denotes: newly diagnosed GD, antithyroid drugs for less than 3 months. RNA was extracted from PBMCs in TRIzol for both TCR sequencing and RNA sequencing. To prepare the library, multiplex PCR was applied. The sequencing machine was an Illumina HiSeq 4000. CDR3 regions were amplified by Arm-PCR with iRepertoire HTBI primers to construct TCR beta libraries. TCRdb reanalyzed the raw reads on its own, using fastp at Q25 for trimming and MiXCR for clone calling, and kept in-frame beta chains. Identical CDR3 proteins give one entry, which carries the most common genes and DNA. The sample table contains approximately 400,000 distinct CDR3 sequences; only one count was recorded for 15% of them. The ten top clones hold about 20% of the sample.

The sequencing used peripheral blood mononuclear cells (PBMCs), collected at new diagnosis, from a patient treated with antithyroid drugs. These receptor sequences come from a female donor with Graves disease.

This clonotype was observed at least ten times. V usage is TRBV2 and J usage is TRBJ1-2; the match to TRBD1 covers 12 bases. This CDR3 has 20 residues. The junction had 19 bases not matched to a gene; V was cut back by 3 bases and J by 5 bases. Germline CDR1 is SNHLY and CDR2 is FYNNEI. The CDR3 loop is CASSDELEGFGTGGLYGYTF. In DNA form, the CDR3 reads TGTGCCAGCAGTGACGAGTTGGAAGGATTCGGGACAGGGGGCTTGTATGGCTACACCTTC.

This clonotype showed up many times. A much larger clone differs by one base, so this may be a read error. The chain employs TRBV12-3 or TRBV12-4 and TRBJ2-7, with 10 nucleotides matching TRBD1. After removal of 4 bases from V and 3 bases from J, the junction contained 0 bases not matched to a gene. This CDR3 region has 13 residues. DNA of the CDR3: TGTGCCAGCAGTTGGACAGGGGGCTACGAGCAGTACTTC. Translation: CASSWTGGYEQYF.

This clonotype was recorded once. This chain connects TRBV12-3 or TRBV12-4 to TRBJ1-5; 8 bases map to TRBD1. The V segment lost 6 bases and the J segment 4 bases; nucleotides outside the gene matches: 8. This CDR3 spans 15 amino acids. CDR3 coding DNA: TGTGCCAGCAGCTTCCGTCGACAGGGGAATCAGCCCCAGCATTTT. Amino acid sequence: CASSFRRQGNQPQHF.

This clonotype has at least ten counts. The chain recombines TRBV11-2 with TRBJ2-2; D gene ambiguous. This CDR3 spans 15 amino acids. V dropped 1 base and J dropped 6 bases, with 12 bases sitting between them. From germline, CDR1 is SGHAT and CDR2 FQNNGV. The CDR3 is CASSLAVDGSGELFF. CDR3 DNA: TGTGCCAGCAGCTTAGCTGTGGATGGGTCCGGGGAGCTGTTTTTT.

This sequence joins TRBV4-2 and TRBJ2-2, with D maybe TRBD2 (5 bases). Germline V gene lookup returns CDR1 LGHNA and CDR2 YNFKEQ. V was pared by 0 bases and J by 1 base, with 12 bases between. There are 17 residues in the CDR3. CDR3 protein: CASSQDSGRQNTGELFF. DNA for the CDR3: TGTGCCAGCAGCCAAGATAGTGGGAGACAGAACACCGGGGAGCTGTTTTTT.

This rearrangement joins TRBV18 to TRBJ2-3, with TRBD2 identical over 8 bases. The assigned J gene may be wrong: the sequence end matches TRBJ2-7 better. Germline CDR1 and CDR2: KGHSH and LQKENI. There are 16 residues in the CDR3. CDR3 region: CASSPPTSGGSYEQYF. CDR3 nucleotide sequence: TGTGCCAGCTCACCACCGACCAGCGGGGGATCATACGAGCAGTACTTC.

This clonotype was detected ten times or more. This CDR3 reads CASSQEPYSTNQPQHF. The CDR3 coding sequence is TGTGCCAGCAGCCAAGAGCCTTACAGTACCAATCAGCCCCAGCATTTT. V gene TRBV3-1 combines with J gene TRBJ1-5; D remains unclear. Per germline, CDR1 LGHDT and CDR2 YNNKEL (reference sequence). Trimming stripped 0 bases from V and 3 bases from J, with 12 bases between. CDR3 length: 16 amino acids. The full variable domain, in which reference TRBV3-1 and TRBJ1-5 provide the parts outside the CDR3, is DTAVSQTPKYLVTQMGNDKSIKCEQNLGHDTMYWYKQDSKKFLKIMFSYNNKELIINETVPNRFSPKSPDKAHLNLHINSLELGDSAVYFCASSQEPYSTNQPQHFGDGTRLSIL.

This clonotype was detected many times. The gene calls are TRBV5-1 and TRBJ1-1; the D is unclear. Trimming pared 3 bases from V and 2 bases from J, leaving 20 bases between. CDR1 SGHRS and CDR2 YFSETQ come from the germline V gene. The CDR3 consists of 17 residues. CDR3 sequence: CASSSHPTGPQNTEAFF. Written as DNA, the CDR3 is TGCGCCAGCAGCTCCCACCCTACCGGGCCACAAAACACTGAAGCTTTCTTT.

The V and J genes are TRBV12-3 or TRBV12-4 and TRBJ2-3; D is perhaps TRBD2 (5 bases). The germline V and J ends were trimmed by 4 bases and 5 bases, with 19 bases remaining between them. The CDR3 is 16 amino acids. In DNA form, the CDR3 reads TGTGCCAGCAGTTGGTCCTACCAGCGGACGATAGATACGCAGTATTTT. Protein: CASSWSYQRTIDTQYF.

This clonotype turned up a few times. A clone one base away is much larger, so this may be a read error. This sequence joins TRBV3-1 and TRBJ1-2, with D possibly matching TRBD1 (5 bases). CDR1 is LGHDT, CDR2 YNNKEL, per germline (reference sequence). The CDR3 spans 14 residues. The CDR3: CANSLGLERDGYTF. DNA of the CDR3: TGTGCCAACAGCCTGGGGCTGGAGAGGGATGGCTACACCTTC.